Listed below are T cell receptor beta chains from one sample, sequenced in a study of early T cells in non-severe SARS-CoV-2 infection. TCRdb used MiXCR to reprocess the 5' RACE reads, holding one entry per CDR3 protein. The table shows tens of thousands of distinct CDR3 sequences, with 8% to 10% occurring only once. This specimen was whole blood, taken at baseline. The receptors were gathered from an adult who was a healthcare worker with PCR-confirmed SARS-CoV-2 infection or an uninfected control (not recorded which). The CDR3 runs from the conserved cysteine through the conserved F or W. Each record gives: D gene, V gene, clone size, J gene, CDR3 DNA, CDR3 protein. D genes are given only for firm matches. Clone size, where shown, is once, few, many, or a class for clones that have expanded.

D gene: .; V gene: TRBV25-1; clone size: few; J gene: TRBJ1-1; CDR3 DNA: TGTGCCAGCAGACACGGACGGCAGAACACTGAAGCTTTCTTT; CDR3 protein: CASRHGRQNTEAFF
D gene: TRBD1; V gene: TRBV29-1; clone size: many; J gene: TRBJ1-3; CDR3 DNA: TGCAGCGTAGGACAGGGAACTGGAAACACCATATATTTT; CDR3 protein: CSVGQGTGNTIYF
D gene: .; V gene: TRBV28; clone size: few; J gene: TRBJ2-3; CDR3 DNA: TGTGCCATATACGGGACAGATACGCAGTATTTT; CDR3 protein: CAIYGTDTQYF
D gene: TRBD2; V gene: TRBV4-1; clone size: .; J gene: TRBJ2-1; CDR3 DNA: TGCGCCAGCAGCCAAGTTAGCGGGAGTGTATACAATGAGCAGTTCTTC; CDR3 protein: CASSQVSGSVYNEQFF
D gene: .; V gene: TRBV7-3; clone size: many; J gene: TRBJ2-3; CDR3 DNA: TGTGCCAGCAGCTTAGGAGAAGGATATACGCAGTATTTT; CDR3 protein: CASSLGEGYTQYF
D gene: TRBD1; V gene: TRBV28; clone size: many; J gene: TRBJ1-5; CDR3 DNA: TGTGCCAGCAGTTTACTGTGGGACAGGGAGGTCAATCAGCCCCAGCATTTT; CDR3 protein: CASSLLWDREVNQPQHF
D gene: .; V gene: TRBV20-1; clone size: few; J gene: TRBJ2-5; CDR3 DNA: TGCAGTGCTAGAGTGGCAGGCGAGACCCAGTACTTC; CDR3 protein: CSARVAGETQYF
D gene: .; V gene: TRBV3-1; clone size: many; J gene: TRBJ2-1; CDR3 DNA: TGTGCCAGCAGCCACTGGGATGAGCAGTTCTTC; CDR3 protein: CASSHWDEQFF
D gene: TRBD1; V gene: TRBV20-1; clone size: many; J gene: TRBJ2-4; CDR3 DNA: TGCAGTGCTACCAGACAGGGGGCCTTAGCCAAAAACATTCAGTACTTC; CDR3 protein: CSATRQGALAKNIQYF
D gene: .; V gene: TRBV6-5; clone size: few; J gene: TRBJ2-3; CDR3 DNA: TGTGCCAGCAGTAAAATGCCGAAACAGCCTCTTCTTGGAGATACGCAGTATTTT; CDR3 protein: CASSKMPKQPLLGDTQYF
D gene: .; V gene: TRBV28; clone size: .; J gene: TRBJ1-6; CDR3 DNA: TGTGCCAGCAGTTTAGTCCAGGACCCTAATTCACCCCTCCACTTT; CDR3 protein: CASSLVQDPNSPLHF
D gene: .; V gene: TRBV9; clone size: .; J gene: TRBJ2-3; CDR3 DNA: TGTGCCAGCAGCCCCTGGGGCGCTGGCACAGATACGCAGTATTTT; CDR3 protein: CASSPWGAGTDTQYF
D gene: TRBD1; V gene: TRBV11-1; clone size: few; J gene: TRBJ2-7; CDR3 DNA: TGTGCCAGCAGCAGCTCCGGGACAGGAAACTACGAGCAGTACTTC; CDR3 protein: CASSSSGTGNYEQYF
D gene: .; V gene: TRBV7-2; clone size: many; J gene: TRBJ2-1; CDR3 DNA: TGTGCCAGCAGCTGGAGGGCGGACAATGAGCAGTTCTTC; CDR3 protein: CASSWRADNEQFF
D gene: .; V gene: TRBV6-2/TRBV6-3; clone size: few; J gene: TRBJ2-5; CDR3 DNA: TGTGCCAGCAGCCCTAGGGGGACCCAGTACTTC; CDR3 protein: CASSPRGTQYF
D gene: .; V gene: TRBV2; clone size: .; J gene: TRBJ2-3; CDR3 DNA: TGTGCCAGCAGTGACCAGGGGATTACAGATACGCAGTATTTT; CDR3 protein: CASSDQGITDTQYF
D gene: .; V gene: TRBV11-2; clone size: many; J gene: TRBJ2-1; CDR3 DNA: TGTGCCAGCAGCTTAGGTTGGGGCCCCTACAATGAGCAGTTCTTC; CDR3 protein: CASSLGWGPYNEQFF
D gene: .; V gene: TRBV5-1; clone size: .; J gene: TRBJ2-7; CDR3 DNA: TGCGCCAGTACTAATACCGGAGGGCGTGACGAGCAGTACTTC; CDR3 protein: CASTNTGGRDEQYF
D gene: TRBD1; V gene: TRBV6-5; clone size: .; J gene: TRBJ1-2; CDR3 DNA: TGTGCCAGCAGTTCCGCGGGGACAGCGAACTATGGCTACACCTTC; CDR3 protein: CASSSAGTANYGYTF
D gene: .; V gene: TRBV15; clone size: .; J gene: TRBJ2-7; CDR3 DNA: TGTGCCACCAGCACAGGGACGGACTTGTACTTC; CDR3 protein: CATSTGTDLYF
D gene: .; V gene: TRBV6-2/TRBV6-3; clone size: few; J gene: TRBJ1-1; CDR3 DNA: TGTGCCAGCAGAACGAACACTGAAGCTTTCTTT; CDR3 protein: CASRTNTEAFF
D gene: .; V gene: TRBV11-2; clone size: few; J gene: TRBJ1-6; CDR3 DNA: TGTGCCAGCAGAGTCCCTAATTCACCCCTCCACTTT; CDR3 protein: CASRVPNSPLHF
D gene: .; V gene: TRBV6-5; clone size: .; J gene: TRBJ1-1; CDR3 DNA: TGTGCCAGCAGCCCCCAGGGGATAGACACTGAAGCTTTCTTT; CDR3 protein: CASSPQGIDTEAFF
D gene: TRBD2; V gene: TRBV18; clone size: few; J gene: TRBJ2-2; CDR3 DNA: TGTGCCAGCTCACCACCCGGGAGGGGAAACACCGGGGAGCTGTTTTTT; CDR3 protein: CASSPPGRGNTGELFF
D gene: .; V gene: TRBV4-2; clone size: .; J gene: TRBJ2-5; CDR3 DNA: TGTGCCAGCAGCAGCGAGGGGGACCAAGAGACCCAGTACTTC; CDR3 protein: CASSSEGDQETQYF
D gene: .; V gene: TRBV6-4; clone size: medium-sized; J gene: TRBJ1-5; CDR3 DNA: TGTGCCAGCAGTGAGAGGGCGGGGAGCAATCAGCCCCAGCATTTT; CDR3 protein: CASSERAGSNQPQHF
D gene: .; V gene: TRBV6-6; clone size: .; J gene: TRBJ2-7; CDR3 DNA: TGTGCCAGCAGTTATTCCCCATCGTACGGGGAGCAGTACTTC; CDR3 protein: CASSYSPSYGEQYF
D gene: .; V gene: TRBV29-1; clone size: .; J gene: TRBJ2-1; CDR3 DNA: TGCAGCTTTAGGAACCATGAGCAGTTCTTC; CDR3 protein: CSFRNHEQFF
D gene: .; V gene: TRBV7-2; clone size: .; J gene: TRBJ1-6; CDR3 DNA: TGTGCCAGCAGCTTAGAGTCGGGACGTTATTCACCCCTCCACTTT; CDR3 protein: CASSLESGRYSPLHF